The 14 T cell receptor beta chains below all came from one sample that was sequenced in a study of neurological immune-mediated disorders. Described time point: longitudinal time-point 2. TCRdb fed the 5' RACE reads into MiXCR, producing one record per CDR3 protein. The sample lists about 80,000 distinct CDR3 sequences; 5% to 6.5% were seen once. Sequencing used PBMCs. The source of these receptors is an older woman with multiple sclerosis.

This clonotype was seen repeatedly, ten times or more. The rearrangement joins TRBV5-1 to TRBJ1-5; TRBD1 agrees at 7 bases. CDR1 is SGHRS and CDR2 is YFSETQ in the germline V gene. After removal of 2 bases from V and 2 bases from J, the junction contained 7 bases not matched to a gene. The CDR3 runs to 16 residues. The CDR3: CASSFGAGGGNQPQHF. In nucleotides, the CDR3 is TGCGCCAGCAGCTTCGGGGCAGGGGGTGGCAATCAGCCCCAGCATTTT.

In this sample, this clonotype turned up many times. V gene TRBV5-1 combines with J gene TRBJ1-4; 11 bases are a match to TRBD1. The length of the CDR3 is 16 residues. Germline-derived CDR1 and CDR2 are SGHRS and YFSETQ. V shed 0 bases and J 7 bases; nucleotides not matched to a gene: 5. The CDR3 coding sequence is TGCGCCAGCAGCTTGGATCCAGGGACAGGGGGTGAAAAACTGTTTTTT. It codes for CASSLDPGTGGEKLFF.

This clonotype was counted ten times or more. The J gene is TRBJ2-3, the V gene TRBV6-5; 8 bases are a match to TRBD2. This CDR3 is built from 17 residues. The V and J ends lost 5 bases and 5 bases, in that order; junction bases with no gene match: 15. CDR1 is MNHEY and CDR2 is SVGAGI in the germline V gene. Written as DNA, the CDR3 is TGTGCCAGCAGTCCCACCCATTCCGGGGGGGCTAAAGATACGCAGTATTTT. Its protein is CASSPTHSGGAKDTQYF.

The chain recombines TRBV12-3 or TRBV12-4 with TRBJ2-3; D not certain. Trimming took 5 bases from V and 0 from J, leaving 9 bases between them. CDR3 length equals 14 residues. CDR3 amino acids: CASSIATSTDTQYF. CDR3 nucleotides: TGTGCCAGCAGTATTGCCACTAGCACAGATACGCAGTATTTT.

In this sample, this clonotype turned up many times. In nucleotides, the CDR3 is TGTGCCAGCAGGGGGACTAGCGGGATCAACACCGGGGAGCTGTTTTTT. This codes for CASRGTSGINTGELFF. The chain links TRBV2 to TRBJ2-2, with 13 bases lining up with TRBD2. CDR1 and CDR2 from the germline V gene are SNHLY and FYNNEI. CDR3 length: 16 residues. After removal of 6 bases from V and 2 bases from J, the junction contained 3 bases not matched to a gene.

This clonotype was seen at least ten times. The V and J genes are TRBV11-2 and TRBJ2-5, with a tentative D call TRBD2 (6 bases). Germline V gives CDR1 SGHAT, CDR2 FQNNGV. V lost 6 bases to trimming and J lost 2 bases, with 13 bases between them. This CDR3 comprises 14 residues. CDR3 coding DNA: TGTGCCAGCAGGGGGACGGGGGAGCAAGAGACCCAGTACTTC. This gives the protein CASRGTGEQETQYF.

This clonotype came up many times. The V call is TRBV15, the J call TRBJ1-2; unclear D gene. V gave up 0 bases and J gave up 4 bases, with 9 bases separating them. This CDR3 spans 14 amino acids. The germline V gene encodes CDR1 LNHNV and CDR2 YYDKDF (reference sequence). The CDR3 bases are TGTGCCACCAGCAGAGACAGCCTAGCCTATGGCTACACCTTC. The encoded protein is CATSRDSLAYGYTF.

This clonotype was counted ten times or more. Written as DNA, the CDR3 is TGCAGCGCAAAGACAGGGGGAGGGGATCAGCCCCAGCATTTT. Its protein is CSAKTGGGDQPQHF. V gene TRBV29-1 combines with J gene TRBJ1-5; 9 nucleotides agree with TRBD1. V lost 7 bases to trimming and J lost 5 bases; unmatched junction nucleotides: 9. The CDR3 loop spans 14 amino acids. Germline V gene data show CDR1 as SQVTM and CDR2 as ANQGSEA.

This clonotype was seen ten or more times. This chain connects TRBV10-3 to TRBJ2-3; D perhaps matches TRBD1 (5 bases). The V and J ends lost 8 bases and 2 bases respectively, with 14 bases between them. This CDR3 contains 14 residues. Germline V CDR1 and CDR2: ENHRY, SYGVKD. The DNA for the CDR3 is TGTGCCATCGGTCTAGGACAAGTCACAGATACGCAGTATTTT. It translates to CAIGLGQVTDTQYF.

About this clonotype: This clone may be a read error of a much larger clone one base away. The chain has TRBV7-8 and TRBJ1-5, with 7 bases aligning to TRBD1. The CDR3 loop spans 14 amino acids. Germline V lookup: CDR1 SGHVS, CDR2 FQNEAQ. Here the CDR3 DNA reads TGTGCCATCAGCCATGGACAGGACAATCAGCCCCAGCATTTT. Amino acid sequence: CAISHGQDNQPQHF. The variable domain in full, with the rest retrieved from reference TRBV7-8 and TRBJ1-5, is GAGVSQSPRYKVAKRGQDVALRCDPISGHVSLFWYQQALGQGPEFLTYFQNEAQLDKSGLPSDRFFAERPEGSVSTLKIQRTQQEDSAVYLCAISHGQDNQPQHFGDGTRLSIL.

This clonotype was observed many times. V gene TRBV3-1 combines with J gene TRBJ1-5; TRBD1 matches at 8 bases. After removal of 5 bases from V and 6 bases from J, the junction contained 6 bases not matched to a gene. Germline V gene lookup returns CDR1 LGHDT and CDR2 YNNKEL (reference sequence). The CDR3 extends over 14 amino acids. The CDR3 is CASSNSGGSQPQHF. Written as DNA, the CDR3 is TGTGCCAGCAGCAACTCAGGGGGCTCTCAGCCCCAGCATTTT.

This clonotype was seen ten or more times. The V gene is TRBV7-2, the J gene TRBJ2-7; D gene ambiguous. The CDR3 sequence is 13 residues long. V lost 4 bases and J lost 6, with 13 bases in between. CDR1 and CDR2 (germline): SGHTA, FQGNSA. The CDR3 DNA reads as TGTGCCAGCAGCTCCGACAAGCACCGCGAGCAGTACTTC. Its translation is CASSSDKHREQYF. Variable domain in full (rest from reference TRBV7-2 and TRBJ2-7): GAGVSQSPSNKVTEKGKDVELRCDPISGHTALYWYRQSLGQGLEFLIYFQGNSAPDKSGLPSDRFSAERTGGSVSTLTIQRTQQEDSAVYLCASSSDKHREQYFGPGTRLTVT.

As regards this clonotype: A much larger clone lies a single base off, so this may be a read error. The chain joins TRBV20-1 to TRBJ2-3; 7 bases line up with TRBD1. This CDR3 contains 15 residues. V lost 8 bases to trimming and J lost 0 bases; unmatched junction nucleotides: 11. The germline gives CDR1 DFQATT, CDR2 SNEGSKA (reference sequence). CDR3 DNA sequence: TGCAGTACTATTTACAGGACAGGTAGCACAGATACGCAGTATTTT. Amino acids: CSTIYRTGSTDTQYF.

As for this clonotype: Relative to the germline gene, one junction end is altered; a read error may explain this. The rearrangement uses TRBV5-1 and TRBJ2-6; D gene uncertain. The CDR3 is made up of 15 amino acids. Germline V gene lookup returns CDR1 SGHRS and CDR2 YFSETQ. The CDR3 spells CASSPVGSGVNVLTF. The DNA of the CDR3 is TGCGCCAGCAGCCCAGTCGGCTCTGGGGTCAACGTCCTGACTTTC.